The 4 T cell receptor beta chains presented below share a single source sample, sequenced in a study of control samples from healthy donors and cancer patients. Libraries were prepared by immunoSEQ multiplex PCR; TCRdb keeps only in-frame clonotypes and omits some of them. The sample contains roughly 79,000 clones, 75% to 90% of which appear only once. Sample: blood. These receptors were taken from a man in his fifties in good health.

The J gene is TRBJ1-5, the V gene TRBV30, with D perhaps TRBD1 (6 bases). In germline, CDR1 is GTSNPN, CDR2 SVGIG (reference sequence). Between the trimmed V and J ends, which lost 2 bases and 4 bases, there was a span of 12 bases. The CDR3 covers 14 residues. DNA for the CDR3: TGTGCCTGGAGTTTGGGCAGGGGTAATCAGCCCCAGCATTTT. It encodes CAWSLGRGNQPQHF.

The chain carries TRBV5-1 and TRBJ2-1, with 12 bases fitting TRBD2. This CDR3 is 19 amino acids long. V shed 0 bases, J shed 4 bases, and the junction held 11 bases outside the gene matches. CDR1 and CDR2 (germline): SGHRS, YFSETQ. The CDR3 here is CASSLVLAGGPNPYNEQFF. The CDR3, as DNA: TGCGCCAGCAGCTTGGTCCTAGCGGGAGGGCCAAATCCTTACAATGAGCAGTTCTTC.

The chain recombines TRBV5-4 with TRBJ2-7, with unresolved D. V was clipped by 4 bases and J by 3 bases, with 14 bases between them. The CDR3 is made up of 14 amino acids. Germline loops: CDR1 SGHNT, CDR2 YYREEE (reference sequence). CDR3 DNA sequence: TGTGCCAGCAGCCTAGAGACCCACCACTACGAGCAGTACTTC. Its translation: CASSLETHHYEQYF.

Here the CDR3 reads CASSIGISNTEAFF. DNA of the CDR3: TGTGCCAGTAGTATAGGGATATCGAACACTGAAGCTTTCTTT. The chain recombines TRBV19 with TRBJ1-1; the D is unclear. The CDR3 consists of 14 residues. The V and J ends lost 1 base and 1 base respectively, with 7 bases between them. Germline V gives CDR1 LNHDA, CDR2 SQIVND (reference sequence).